Below are 24 T cell receptor beta chains sequenced from a single sample in a study of blood T cell repertoires in COVID-19. The repertoire was sequenced with immunoSEQ multiplex PCR; TCRdb's copy has only in-frame clones and lacks some. The table has some 450,000 clones, around 88% seen once; the top ten hold roughly 12%. The specimen was peripheral blood. The receptors stem from a woman in her fifties or sixties with COVID-19, enrolled during active disease.

V usage is TRBV7-9 and J usage is TRBJ1-1; tentative D call: TRBD1 (6 bases). Germline-derived CDR1 and CDR2 are SEHNR and FQNEAQ (reference sequence). V was shortened by 3 bases and J by 0 bases, with 8 bases between the two germline ends. This CDR3 spans 14 amino acids. The CDR3 loop is CASSLQGMNTEAFF. Here the CDR3 DNA reads TGTGCCAGCAGCTTGCAGGGGATGAACACTGAAGCTTTCTTT.

This clone has just a few counts. CDR3 nucleotides: TGTGCCAGCAGCGAACAGGGGGTCACTGAAGCTTTCTTT. Residues: CASSEQGVTEAFF. The chain couples TRBV12-3 or TRBV12-4 to TRBJ1-1, with 8 bases matching TRBD1. The CDR3 is 13 residues long. The V and J ends lost 6 bases and 4 bases, in that order; junction bases with no gene match: 4.

V is TRBV30 and J is TRBJ2-3, with TRBD2 matching over 8 bases. Trimming removed 0 bases from V and 3 bases from J; junction bases left unmatched: 8. The length of the CDR3 is 16 residues. Germline V gene sequence: CDR1 GTSNPN, CDR2 SVGIG (reference sequence). DNA of the CDR3: TGTGCCTGGAGTGTAAAGGGGCGGGGGGAGACAGATACGCAGTATTTT. This gives the protein CAWSVKGRGETDTQYF.

The chain uses TRBV11-3 and TRBJ2-5; D remains ambiguous. This CDR3 has 13 amino acids. Looked up from germline, CDR1 is SGHNT and CDR2 is YENEEA. Deletions cut 4 bases from V and 7 bases from J, with 13 bases between. The CDR3 is CASSSQRSGTQYF. The DNA of the CDR3 is TGTGCCAGCAGCTCCCAGCGTTCCGGGACCCAGTACTTC.

The rearrangement joins TRBV9 to TRBJ2-3; 9 nucleotides line up with TRBD2. With V trimmed by 5 bases and J by 1 base, 5 bases remained unmatched. The germline gives CDR1 SGDLS, CDR2 YYNGEE. The CDR3 has 15 residues. CDR3 in amino acids: CASSYLAGGTDTQYF. CDR3 coding DNA: TGTGCCAGCAGTTACTTAGCGGGGGGCACAGATACGCAGTATTTT.

The J gene is TRBJ1-2, the V gene TRBV27; D is ambiguous. The V gene's germline CDR1 is MNHEY and CDR2 SMNVEV (reference sequence). This CDR3 comprises 13 residues. V was trimmed by 5 bases and J by 2 bases, leaving 9 bases between them. This CDR3 reads CASSATENYGYTF. The CDR3, as DNA: TGTGCCAGCAGTGCGACTGAAAACTATGGCTACACCTTC.

The rearrangement joins TRBV5-1 to TRBJ1-1, with 7 nucleotides matching TRBD1. The CDR3 is made up of 15 amino acids. Trimming took 0 bases from V and 1 from J; bases not matched to a gene: 3. CDR1 is SGHRS, CDR2 YFSETQ, per germline. Here the CDR3 reads CASSLDRGGNTEAFF. DNA of the CDR3: TGCGCCAGCAGCTTGGACAGGGGCGGGAACACTGAAGCTTTCTTT.

The chain uses TRBV5-1 and TRBJ2-5, with TRBD1 as a possible D gene (5 bases). Germline loops: CDR1 SGHRS, CDR2 YFSETQ. CDR3 length: 14 residues. V was shortened by 3 bases and J by 4 bases, with 13 bases between the two germline ends. This CDR3 is CASSSTGLGETQYF. The CDR3 DNA follows: TGCGCCAGCAGCTCCACAGGTCTAGGAGAGACCCAGTACTTC.

CDR3 loop: CASSGAGGLLPPEETQYF. CDR3 nucleotide sequence: TGTGCCAGCAGTGGAGCGGGGGGGCTTCTGCCCCCCGAAGAGACCCAGTACTTC. The V and J genes are TRBV2 and TRBJ2-5; 10 bases map to TRBD2. The CDR3 loop spans 18 amino acids. J gave up 3 bases and V 4 bases, and 14 bases lay outside the gene matches. The germline CDR1 and CDR2 sequences are SNHLY and FYNNEI.

The V and J genes are TRBV5-6 and TRBJ2-5; 8 positions agree with TRBD1. This CDR3 comprises 15 residues. Trimming removed 3 bases from V and 6 bases from J; junction bases left unmatched: 10. Germline V lookup: CDR1 SGHDT, CDR2 YYEEEE. The DNA for the CDR3 is TGTGCCAGCAGCTCCCCAGCCGGACAGGGAAAGACCCAGTACTTC. It encodes CASSSPAGQGKTQYF.

The chain recombines TRBV15 with TRBJ2-7, with 11 bases matching TRBD2. Germline trimming cut 5 bases from V and 6 bases from J; bases unmatched to any gene: 12. The CDR3 has 16 amino acids. Per the germline V gene, CDR1 is LNHNV and CDR2 is YYDKDF (reference sequence). Here the CDR3 reads CATSHGQTSGAAEQYF. As DNA, the CDR3 is TGTGCCACCAGCCACGGGCAGACTAGCGGGGCTGCCGAGCAGTACTTC.

The chain employs TRBV6-5 and TRBJ1-4; D unresolved. The V end lost 2 bases, the J end lost 8 bases, and 12 bases lay between the germline ends. Germline V gives CDR1 MNHEY, CDR2 SVGAGI. The CDR3 has 14 residues. CDR3 protein: CASSYDGRREKLFF. CDR3 coding DNA: TGTGCCAGCAGTTACGACGGACGGAGGGAAAAACTGTTTTTT.

This clone was seen once. The chain uses TRBV5-1 and TRBJ2-1; 8 positions agree with TRBD1. Unmatched junction bases numbered 10, after V lost 4 bases and J lost 13 bases. Germline CDR1 is SGHRS and CDR2 is YFSETQ. There are 13 residues in the CDR3. The CDR3 DNA is TGCGCCAGCAGCAGATCCGGGACAGGACTTCAGTTCTTC. It yields the protein CASSRSGTGLQFF.

The chain combines TRBV19 with TRBJ2-2; 11 bases map to TRBD1. The length of the CDR3 is 16 residues. CDR1 LNHDA and CDR2 SQIVND come from the germline V gene (reference sequence). Losses at the gene ends were 5 bases for V and 4 bases for J; bases not matched to a gene: 6. This CDR3 reads CASSFGTGGVTGELFF. The DNA of the CDR3 is TGTGCCAGTAGTTTCGGGACAGGGGGGGTCACCGGGGAGCTGTTTTTT.

The CDR3 DNA sequence: TGTGCCAGTAGTATGCTGACAGGGTATATTGCGGAAGCTTTCTTT. Amino acids: CASSMLTGYIAEAFF. The chain combines TRBV19 with TRBJ1-1; TRBD1 aligns across 7 bases. V lost 3 bases and J lost 8; bases outside the gene matches: 12. The CDR3 has 15 amino acids. Germline V gives CDR1 LNHDA, CDR2 SQIVND (reference sequence).

The chain combines TRBV4-1 with TRBJ1-4; 7 positions agree with TRBD1. The length of the CDR3 is 14 residues. The germline V gene has CDR1 MGHRA and CDR2 YSYEKL. Trimming took 3 bases from V and 8 from J; bases not matched to a gene: 6. The CDR3 region is CASSHNRGGEKLFF. In DNA form, the CDR3 reads TGCGCCAGCAGCCATAACAGGGGAGGCGAAAAACTGTTTTTT.

The chain employs TRBV5-1 and TRBJ2-2, with D unresolved. The CDR3 is 14 residues long. Trimming stripped 1 base from V and 4 bases from J, with 8 bases between. From germline, CDR1 is SGHRS and CDR2 YFSETQ. The CDR3 sequence is CASSLQIGTGELFF. The CDR3 DNA reads as TGCGCCAGCAGCTTGCAAATCGGCACCGGGGAGCTGTTTTTT.

J is TRBJ1-5 and V is TRBV30; a possible D gene is TRBD1 (5 bases). Trimming took 1 base from V and 0 from J, leaving 10 bases between them. The CDR3 length is 15 residues. CDR1 GTSNPN and CDR2 SVGIG come from the germline V gene (reference sequence). The CDR3 loop is CAWSGGAYSNQPQHF. CDR3 bases: TGTGCCTGGAGTGGTGGGGCGTATAGCAATCAGCCCCAGCATTTT. The whole variable domain, remainder taken from reference TRBV30 and TRBJ1-5, is SQTIHQWPATLVQPVGSPLSLECTVEGTSNPNLYWYRQAAGRGLQLLFYSVGIGQISSEVPQNLSASRPQDRQFILSSKKLLLSDSGFYLCAWSGGAYSNQPQHFGDGTRLSIL.

CDR3 DNA sequence: TGTGCCAGCAGCCAAGATCCAGGATTGAACACTGAAGCTTTCTTT. Translated: CASSQDPGLNTEAFF. The V and J genes are TRBV4-2 and TRBJ1-1; D is uncertain. Germline CDR1 LGHNA, CDR2 YNFKEQ. The CDR3 covers 15 residues. The V gene lost 0 bases and the J gene lost 0 bases, with 8 bases spanning the gap.

V usage is TRBV5-4 and J usage is TRBJ2-7; maybe TRBD2 (6 bases). Trimming removed 9 bases from V and 5 bases from J, with 15 bases in between. CDR1 and CDR2 (germline): SGHNT, YYREEE (reference sequence). The CDR3 length is 12 residues. DNA for the CDR3: TGTGCCACTCATAGGGGAGGAAACGAGCAGTACTTC. It is translated as CATHRGGNEQYF.

CDR3: CASSEEDFYGYTF. DNA for the CDR3: TGTGCCAGCAGTGAGGAGGACTTCTATGGCTACACCTTC. J is TRBJ1-2 and V is TRBV2; D is ambiguous. From germline, CDR1 is SNHLY and CDR2 FYNNEI. The V end was cut by 3 bases, the J end by 4 bases, with 9 bases between. The CDR3 consists of 13 residues.

The rearrangement joins TRBV7-3 to TRBJ2-6, with D possibly matching TRBD1 (5 bases). V was pared by 1 base and J by 0 bases, with 13 bases between. The germline V gene has CDR1 SGHTA and CDR2 FQGTGA. The CDR3 sequence is 18 residues long. The CDR3 DNA is TGTGCCAGCAGCTTAAGTGGCAGGGCCAGCTCTGGGGCCAACGTCCTGACTTTC. Amino acids: CASSLSGRASSGANVLTF.

This chain connects TRBV27 to TRBJ2-3; the match to TRBD2 covers 10 bases. The length of the CDR3 is 16 residues. V was clipped by 6 bases and J by 5 bases; unmatched bases: 11. CDR1 and CDR2 (germline): MNHEY, SMNVEV (reference sequence). The chain's CDR3 is CASSSPGTSAGDTQYF. The DNA for the CDR3 is TGTGCCAGCAGCTCTCCCGGGACTAGCGCGGGAGATACGCAGTATTTT.

This clone was recorded once. The J gene is TRBJ1-1, the V gene TRBV27; weak D call: TRBD1 (6 bases). The length of the CDR3 is 15 residues. Germline CDR1 is MNHEY and CDR2 is SMNVEV (reference sequence). Trimming removed 4 bases at V and 7 bases at J, with 19 bases between. The chain's CDR3 is CASSYQQDSRDEAFF. CDR3 nucleotide sequence: TGTGCCAGCAGTTACCAGCAGGACAGCCGTGATGAAGCTTTCTTT.